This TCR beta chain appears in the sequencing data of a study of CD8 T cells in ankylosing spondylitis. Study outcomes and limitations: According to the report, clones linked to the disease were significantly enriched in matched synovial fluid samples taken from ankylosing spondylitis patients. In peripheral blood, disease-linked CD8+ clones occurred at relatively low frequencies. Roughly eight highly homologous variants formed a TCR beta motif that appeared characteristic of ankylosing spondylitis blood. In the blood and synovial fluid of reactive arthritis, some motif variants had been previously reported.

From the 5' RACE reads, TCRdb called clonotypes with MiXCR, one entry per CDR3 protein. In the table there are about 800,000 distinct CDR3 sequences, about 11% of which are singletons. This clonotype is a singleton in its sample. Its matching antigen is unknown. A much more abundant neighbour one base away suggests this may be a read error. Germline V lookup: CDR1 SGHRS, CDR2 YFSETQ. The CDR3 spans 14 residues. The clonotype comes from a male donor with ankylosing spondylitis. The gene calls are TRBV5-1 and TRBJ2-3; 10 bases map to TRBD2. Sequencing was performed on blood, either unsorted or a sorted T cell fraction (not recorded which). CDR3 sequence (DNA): TGCGCCAGCAGCGGGGGACTAGCGAGAGATACGCAGAATTTT. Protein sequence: CASSGGLARDTQNF.